The T cell receptor (beta chain) described here comes from a study of Ad26.COV2.S vaccination and SARS-CoV-2 variants. Study background: The authors gave Ad26.COV2.S intramuscularly, either once or twice 56 days apart. Notes on the study in general: Vaccine recipients showed a spike-specific TCR breadth that was higher than in placebo recipients.

Assay: immunoSEQ multiplex PCR; the TCRdb copy retains only in-frame clones and omits some. The table records some 420,000 clones, approximately 90% of them present only once. Described treatment: some 19 received Ad26.COV2.S at low or high dose, single or two shots; several received placebo; per-sample allocation not given. Each sample was drawn 63 days after the first injection (of vaccine or placebo). Vaccination employed an Ad26 vector expressing the Wuhan-strain SARS-CoV-2 spike. Germline CDR1 reads MNHEY; CDR2 reads SMNVEV (reference sequence). Trimming took 5 bases from V and 6 from J; bases not matched to a gene: 3. The CDR3 covers 14 residues. About this clone itself: Its antigen is as yet unknown.

The specimen was peripheral blood, collected in a trial of Ad26.COV2.S vaccine versus placebo. The sequence was obtained from a person between 18 and 60 years old who received the Ad26.COV2.S COVID-19 vaccine or a placebo. The rearrangement joins TRBV27 to TRBJ2-2, with 10 bases that match TRBD1. The CDR3 loop is CASSPTGGPGELFF. Written as DNA, the CDR3 is TGTGCCAGCAGTCCGACAGGGGGCCCCGGGGAGCTGTTTTTT.